This is a list of T cell receptor beta chains from one sample in a study of identical twins. TCRdb reanalysed the 5' RACE reads using MiXCR and keeps one entry per CDR3 protein. This table holds some 1,600,000 distinct CDR3 sequences, roughly a third found once. The material sequenced was cord blood. The origin of the receptors is a newborn girl in good health. The CDR3 runs from the conserved cysteine through the conserved F or W. D genes are given only for firm matches. Rows may omit the clone size; those that give it use once, few, many or a size class.

>13|-|-|TRBV5-1|TRBJ1-1
TGCGCCAGCGGGCACGGGGACGACGCTGAAGCTTTCTTT
CASGHGDDAEAFF
>13|-|-|TRBV10-3|TRBJ1-2
TGTGCCATCGGGTGGGACACTAACTATGGCTACACCTTC
CAIGWDTNYGYTF
>20|few|TRBD2|TRBV11-2|TRBJ2-5
TGTGCCAGCAGCTTAGTGCCGGGGACTAGCGGGAGTGTGCGTCGTCGGGAGCAGTACTTC
CASSLVPGTSGSVRRREQYF
>16|-|TRBD2|TRBV27|TRBJ2-1
TGTGCCAGCAGTGAAGTTAGCGGGAGGGCCCACAATGAGCAGTTCTTC
CASSEVSGRAHNEQFF
>16|few|-|TRBV5-1|TRBJ2-1
TGCGCCAGCAGCTTGGCTGCGACCAGATCCTACAATGAGCAGTTCTTC
CASSLAATRSYNEQFF
>17|few|-|TRBV20-1|TRBJ2-1
TGCAGTGCTAGAGATGGGGTGCGGGGAAGCTCCTACAATGAGCAGTTCTTC
CSARDGVRGSSYNEQFF
>14|-|-|TRBV25-1|TRBJ2-5
TGTGCCAGCAGTGAATCTGGGAGCAGGAATGAGCAGTACTTC
CASSESGSRNEQYF
>14|few|-|TRBV5-1|TRBJ2-1
TGCGCCAGCAGCTGGGATGGGATCAACAATGAGCAGTTCTTC
CASSWDGINNEQFF
>17|few|-|TRBV13|TRBJ2-3
TGTGCCAGCATCCATTTAAGCGGGCAGGGAAACACAGATACGCAGTATTTT
CASIHLSGQGNTDTQYF
>14|few|-|TRBV20-1|TRBJ2-7
TGCAGTGCCAGGGGGCGGGAGAGAACCTACGAGCAGTACTTC
CSARGRERTYEQYF
>11|many|-|TRBV3-1|TRBJ2-7
TGCGCCAGCAGCCAACTCTCCGAGCAGTACTTC
CASSQLSEQYF
>18|once|-|TRBV20-1|TRBJ2-2
TGCAGTGCTAGAGATTTAGGATTGGGGGGCGAGGACACCGGGGAGCTGTTTTTT
CSARDLGLGGEDTGELFF
>12|-|-|TRBV28|TRBJ2-7
TGTGCCAGCAGCAATGGAAGGCGCGAGCAGTACTTC
CASSNGRREQYF
>13|-|-|TRBV20-1|TRBJ1-6
TGCAGTGCTAGTGAGGGGAATAATTCACTCCTCCACTTT
CSASEGNNSLLHF
>15|few|TRBD1|TRBV6-1|TRBJ2-3
TGTGCCAGCAGGGTCCGGGACAGGCTCACAGATACGCAGTATTTT
CASRVRDRLTDTQYF
>16|-|-|TRBV2|TRBJ2-1
TGTGCCAGTACCCCTGGTGGGGCGGGGCCCTACAATGAGCAGTTCTTC
CASTPGGAGPYNEQFF
>15|-|-|TRBV28|TRBJ2-1
TGTGCCAGCAGTTTACCCCGGGTCAGGGCAGATGAGCAGTTCTTC
CASSLPRVRADEQFF
>15|-|TRBD1|TRBV28|TRBJ1-5
TGTGCCAGCAGCCGACGACAGGGGGCTAATCAGCCCCAGCATTTT
CASSRRQGANQPQHF
>16|-|-|TRBV5-1|TRBJ1-6
TGCGCCAGCAGCTTGTTGATCAGTGCCGAGGGCTCACCCCTCCACTTT
CASSLLISAEGSPLHF
>15|few|-|TRBV7-9|TRBJ2-3
TGTGCCAGCAGCGCAACCGGGCACCTGACAGATACGCAGTATTTT
CASSATGHLTDTQYF
>13|once|TRBD1|TRBV2|TRBJ2-2
TGTGCCAGCAGGGACAGGGTAACCGGGGAGCTGTTTTTT
CASRDRVTGELFF
>14|few|TRBD1|TRBV7-9|TRBJ1-5
TGTGCCAGCAGCTTAAGGGGACAGGATCAGCCCCAGCATTTT
CASSLRGQDQPQHF
>16|few|TRBD2|TRBV7-6|TRBJ2-1
TGTGCCAGCAGCTTGGGGACTAGAGGGACCTACAATGAGCAGTTCTTC
CASSLGTRGTYNEQFF
>13|few|-|TRBV7-9|TRBJ2-3
TGTGCCAGCAGCTTAACCTGGGCAGATACGCAGTATTTT
CASSLTWADTQYF
>14|few|-|TRBV2|TRBJ2-7
TGTGCCAGGGGGTCGAGGACTGTCTCCTACGAGCAGTACTTC
CARGSRTVSYEQYF
>13|many|-|TRBV12-5|TRBJ2-1
TGTGCTAGTGGTTTGGTAGGGGGCAATGAGCAGTTCTTC
CASGLVGGNEQFF
>16|-|-|TRBV24-1|TRBJ2-1
TGTGCCACCAGTGATTTGGGCGGGAAGTCCTACAATGAGCAGTTCTTC
CATSDLGGKSYNEQFF
>11|few|TRBD1|TRBV5-1|TRBJ2-3
TGCGCCAGCATGACAGGGGATACGCAGTATTTT
CASMTGDTQYF
>15|-|TRBD1|TRBV4-1|TRBJ1-6
TGCGCCAGCAGCCAAACGGGGACAGGGTATTCACCCCCCCACTTT
CASSQTGTGYSPPHF
>14|few|TRBD2|TRBV29-1|TRBJ2-7
TGCAGCGTTGTAGGGACTAGCGGCCTCTACGAGCAGTACTTC
CSVVGTSGLYEQYF
>16|-|TRBD1|TRBV4-1|TRBJ1-2
TGCGCCAGCAGCCAAGACAGGGGGTGGGCTAACTATGGCTACACCTTC
CASSQDRGWANYGYTF
>16|-|-|TRBV4-2|TRBJ2-1
TGTGCCAGCAGCCAAGAGGATTCCGGGGGAGGCAATGAGCAGTTCTTC
CASSQEDSGGGNEQFF
>16|-|TRBD1|TRBV27|TRBJ2-3
TGTGCCGGCAGGTCAAGGACAGGGGGCTTTACAGATACGCAGTATTTT
CAGRSRTGGFTDTQYF
>14|-|-|TRBV27|TRBJ1-1
TGTGCCAGCAGTTTTAGGGGGGGGAGCACTGAAGCTTTCTTT
CASSFRGGSTEAFF
>14|few|-|TRBV5-1|TRBJ2-1
TGCGCCAGCAGCTTTTTACGGGGGGCCAATGAGCAGTTCTTC
CASSFLRGANEQFF
>14|-|TRBD1|TRBV20-1|TRBJ1-5
TGCAGTGCTAGAGATCAGGGGGCCAATCAGCCCCAGCATTTT
CSARDQGANQPQHF
>15|-|-|TRBV4-2|TRBJ1-1
TGTGCCAGCAGCCAAGATCGATCCAGGGGAGGTGAAGCTTTCTTT
CASSQDRSRGGEAFF
>14|few|-|TRBV11-2|TRBJ1-6
TGTGCCAGCAGCTTAGTCCGGTCTAATTCACCCCTCCACTTT
CASSLVRSNSPLHF
>14|-|-|TRBV2|TRBJ2-7
TGTGCCAGCAGTGAAGATAGGACCTCCTACGAGCAGTACTTC
CASSEDRTSYEQYF
>12|many|-|TRBV10-3|TRBJ2-7
TGTGCCATCGGTGGGGTCTCCTACGAGCAGTACTTC
CAIGGVSYEQYF
>17|few|-|TRBV7-9|TRBJ2-7
TGTGCCAGCAGCCCCGAACGGTTGTGGGACCGCCCCTACGAGCAGTACTTC
CASSPERLWDRPYEQYF
>18|few|-|TRBV6-2/TRBV6-3|TRBJ2-2
TGTGCCAGCAGTTACTCGATGGGCGCAGGGGTGAACACCGGGGAGCTGTTTTTT
CASSYSMGAGVNTGELFF
>14|-|-|TRBV4-2|TRBJ2-1
TGTGCCAGCAGCCAAGAACGGCGGGAAATGGAGCAGTTCTTC
CASSQERREMEQFF
>11|-|-|TRBV20-1|TRBJ1-6
TGCAGTGCTAGAGATGCCTCACCCCCCCACTTT
CSARDASPPHF
>17|-|TRBD1|TRBV20-1|TRBJ2-6
TGCAGTGCTAGACCGACAGGGGTTCCTTCTGGGGCCAACGTCCTGACTTTC
CSARPTGVPSGANVLTF